These T cell receptor beta chains were read from a single sample in a study of cytomegalovirus exposure and HLA in healthy donors. Profiled with immunoSEQ multiplex PCR; TCRdb holds only in-frame clones, not every one. This sample has some 95,000 clones; less than 80% occur once, and the top ten carry about 2.1%. The sample consisted of PBMCs. These receptors all come from a man aged 30 to 45 in good health and CMV-seronegative. The CDR3 runs from the conserved cysteine through the conserved F or W. The D gene is left open where the match is weak. The size entry is marked missing in some rows and otherwise reads once, few, many or a size class.

cdr3_nt	cdr3_aa	j_call	v_call	clone_size	d_call
TGTGCCAGCAGCCAATCAGGGGGCGCTTCACCCCTCCACTTT	CASSQSGGASPLHF	TRBJ1-6	TRBV7-9	.	TRBD1
TGTGCCAGCAGTTTGATATCCACAGGGAACGAGCAGTACTTC	CASSLISTGNEQYF	TRBJ2-7	TRBV28	.	.
TGTGCCAGCAGTCCGTCCGAGACATACTCTGGGGCCAACGTCCTGACTTTC	CASSPSETYSGANVLTF	TRBJ2-6	TRBV27	few	.
TGTGCCTGGAGTATGGGGAGCTCCTATAATTCACCCCTCCACTTT	CAWSMGSSYNSPLHF	TRBJ1-6	TRBV30	.	.
TGCGCCAGCAGCCAGGGATCTCCGGGAGGGGAGCAGTACTTC	CASSQGSPGGEQYF	TRBJ2-7	TRBV4-1	.	TRBD2
TGTGCCAGCAGCTTAAGGCATAGCGGGAGGGCCGATGAGCAGTTCTTC	CASSLRHSGRADEQFF	TRBJ2-1	TRBV7-3	.	TRBD2
TGTGCCAGCAGTGAAGGGACAACTAACTATGGCTACACCTTC	CASSEGTTNYGYTF	TRBJ1-2	TRBV6-1	.	.
TGTGCCAGCAGGGACAGGGGAAAGAACTATGGCTACACCTTC	CASRDRGKNYGYTF	TRBJ1-2	TRBV6-1	.	TRBD1
TGCGCCAGCAGCCATCCCTCCATAGGGGGTGATACGCAGTATTTT	CASSHPSIGGDTQYF	TRBJ2-3	TRBV4-3	few	.
TGCATCCTACCCGTGAACACTGAAGCTTTCTTT	CILPVNTEAFF	TRBJ1-1	TRBV20-1	.	.
TGTGCCATTAACAGAGAGCCCGGTTACAATGAGCAGTTCTTC	CAINREPGYNEQFF	TRBJ2-1	TRBV28	.	.
TGTGCCAGCAGCCAATTTTCAGGGGCGAACACTGAAGCTTTCTTT	CASSQFSGANTEAFF	TRBJ1-1	TRBV4-2	few	.
TGTGCCTGGATAAGGACTAGCGGTAGCTCCTACAATGAGCAGTTCTTC	CAWIRTSGSSYNEQFF	TRBJ2-1	TRBV30	.	TRBD2
TGTGCCAGCAGCCAAGACGAGGCGAGCACCGGGGAGCTGTTTTTT	CASSQDEASTGELFF	TRBJ2-2	TRBV4-2	.	.
TGTGCCTGGAGTCCTCTCTTGGCAGGGCGACGGAGCACTGAAGCTTTCTTT	CAWSPLLAGRRSTEAFF	TRBJ1-1	TRBV30	few	.
TGCGCCAGCAGCCCCTCGGGAGGCAGCGGGAGACGGGAGACCCAGTACTTC	CASSPSGGSGRRETQYF	TRBJ2-5	TRBV4-1	once	TRBD2
TGCGCCAGCAGCCAAGAAGGAGCGCTCCCTAACTATGGCTACACCTTC	CASSQEGALPNYGYTF	TRBJ1-2	TRBV4-3	few	.
TGTGCCAGCAGTTTTACCCACAGCGGGAGAGGCGACGAGCAGTACTTC	CASSFTHSGRGDEQYF	TRBJ2-7	TRBV27	.	TRBD2
TGTGCCAGCAGCGCAAGGGGTTTAGACAATGAGCAGTTCTTC	CASSARGLDNEQFF	TRBJ2-1	TRBV27	.	.
TGTGCCAGCACTCCGGACAGGGTAGGGTTAGATACGCAGTATTTT	CASTPDRVGLDTQYF	TRBJ2-3	TRBV2	.	TRBD1
TGTGCTAGTGCTAGCGGCACAGGCCCTAACTATGGCTACACCTTC	CASASGTGPNYGYTF	TRBJ1-2	TRBV12-5	.	.
TGTGCCAGCAGTTTATCTGGCCAGGGATTTTACGAGCAGTACTTC	CASSLSGQGFYEQYF	TRBJ2-7	TRBV27	.	.
TGTGCCAGCAGCCCTCAGGGAAGGAGCGGGGAGCTGTTTTTT	CASSPQGRSGELFF	TRBJ2-2	TRBV9	few	.
TGTGCCAGCAGCTCATCCAGGGGACCCTCTGGAAACACCATATATTTT	CASSSSRGPSGNTIYF	TRBJ1-3	TRBV7-9	.	.
TGTGCCACCAGCATCCGGACAGAGCTTGGCTACGAGCAGTACTTC	CATSIRTELGYEQYF	TRBJ2-7	TRBV15	.	.
TGTGCTACCGGGGTCAGGGGCTTGAACACCGGGGAGCTGTTTTTT	CATGVRGLNTGELFF	TRBJ2-2	TRBV7-7	.	.
TGTGCCAGCAGCCCCTCTGTGGTCGGAAACATTCAGTACTTC	CASSPSVVGNIQYF	TRBJ2-4	TRBV5-4	.	.
TGTGCCAGCAGCCTACGGACTAGATCCTACGAGCAGTACTTC	CASSLRTRSYEQYF	TRBJ2-7	TRBV7-7	.	TRBD2
TGCGCCAGCAGCCAAGACAGGGGGACGGGTAATTCACCCCTCCACTTT	CASSQDRGTGNSPLHF	TRBJ1-6	TRBV4-3	once	TRBD1
TGCGCCAGCAGTCAAAAAGAGGGGGTAGCGAACACTGAAGCTTTCTTT	CASSQKEGVANTEAFF	TRBJ1-1	TRBV23-1	few	.
TGTGCCAGCAGTTTTGGGCTAGCGGGAGGGTACGAGCAGTACTTC	CASSFGLAGGYEQYF	TRBJ2-7	TRBV27	.	TRBD2
TGTGCCTGGAGTCCAACGGGGGATACGCAGTATTTT	CAWSPTGDTQYF	TRBJ2-3	TRBV30	few	.
TGCGCCAGCAGCTTGGGGTTCGGGGGGCTGGTGAACACTGAAGCTTTCTTT	CASSLGFGGLVNTEAFF	TRBJ1-1	TRBV5-1	.	.
TGTGCCAGCAGTGCTCCGCAGGGGGCGCTATCTGGGGCCAACGTCCTGACTTTC	CASSAPQGALSGANVLTF	TRBJ2-6	TRBV2	few	TRBD1
TGTGCCAGCAGACGGACAGCCTCTGGGGCCAACGTCCTGACTTTC	CASRRTASGANVLTF	TRBJ2-6	TRBV25-1	once	.
TGTGCCAGAAGCCTACTTCGGGGACAGCCCCAGCATTTT	CARSLLRGQPQHF	TRBJ1-5	TRBV5-3	once	.
TGTGCCTGGAGTGCAGAGAACACCGGGGAGCTGTTTTTT	CAWSAENTGELFF	TRBJ2-2	TRBV30	.	.
TGTGCCAGCAGTTACGTGGGGACAGGCGAGCAGTACTTC	CASSYVGTGEQYF	TRBJ2-7	TRBV6-5	.	TRBD1
TGTGCCTGGAGGCCTACAGGGGGCTCTGGAAACACCATATATTTT	CAWRPTGGSGNTIYF	TRBJ1-3	TRBV30	.	TRBD1
TGTGCCAGCAGCCAACCGACAGGGGTGGTCACTGAAGCTTTCTTT	CASSQPTGVVTEAFF	TRBJ1-1	TRBV6-5	.	TRBD1
TGTGCCAGCAGCTCAGGGACAGCTTCTGGAAACACCATATATTTT	CASSSGTASGNTIYF	TRBJ1-3	TRBV7-8	.	TRBD1